This TCR beta chain was observed in a study of CD8 T cells in ankylosing spondylitis. The study's findings and limits: It was reported that disease-linked clones were significantly enriched in matched ankylosing spondylitis synovial fluid.

This clonotype was observed a few times. Its antigen is currently unknown. In TCRdb, the 5' RACE reads were re-called with MiXCR into one record per CDR3 protein. The sample has under 200,000 distinct CDR3 sequences; approximately 9% are singletons. Germline V gene lookup returns CDR1 LNHDA and CDR2 SQIVND (reference sequence). Trimming removed 3 bases at V and 1 base at J, with 9 bases between. CDR3 length: 14 residues. This rearrangement joins TRBV19 to TRBJ1-1; tentative D call: TRBD1 (6 bases). Sequenced input: blood, either unsorted or a sorted T cell fraction (not recorded which). The sequence was obtained from a female donor with ankylosing spondylitis or in good health (not recorded which). The chain's CDR3 is CASSIGGPNTEAFF. DNA for the CDR3: TGTGCCAGTAGTATCGGGGGCCCGAACACTGAAGCTTTCTTT.